This TCR beta chain was identified in a study of breast tumors, draining lymph nodes, adjacent tissues. Study-wide findings and caveats: Findings are consistent with lymph node origin and intratumoral expansion of most tumor T cells. Compared with basal-like, luminal-like tumors shared significantly more repertoire with nontumor tissue.

Trimming pared 5 bases from V and 2 bases from J, leaving 16 bases between. Germline V gives CDR1 MNHEY, CDR2 SMNVEV (reference sequence). CDR3 size: 15 residues. Samples came from axillary lymph nodes draining the breast cancer. MiXCR, run by TCRdb on the multiplex PCR reads, gives a single entry per CDR3 protein. The sample yields about 140,000 distinct CDR3 sequences, 30% to 35% seen once. As for this clonotype: What it binds is unknown.

Sequenced: axillary lymph node tissue. The receptor's source is a female donor with breast cancer. Some clones in this sample may be carry-over from other donors' samples. The J gene is TRBJ2-7, the V gene TRBV27; D may be TRBD2 (5 bases). The CDR3 loop reads CASSPKPPGTYEQYF. CDR3 sequence (DNA): TGTGCCAGCAGTCCCAAGCCGCCGGGGACCTACGAGCAGTACTTC.